This TCR beta chain was sequenced in a study of T-cell reconstitution after alpha-beta-depleted transplantation in children. The CDR3 totals 15 residues. V was clipped by 3 bases and J by 2 bases; unmatched bases: 3. At least ten counts were recorded for this clonotype. Preparation of the TCRbeta library used unique molecular identifiers. TCRdb re-called the PCR reads through MiXCR, storing one row per CDR3 protein. The sample has roughly 200,000 distinct CDR3 sequences; around 7% are singletons. This receptor was obtained from a human donor who donated a stem cell graft to a child with Wiskott-Aldrich syndrome. Material: PBMCs from the stem cell graft donor, obtained from the stem cell graft. V is TRBV12-3 or TRBV12-4 and J is TRBJ2-2; TRBD2 agrees at 7 bases. DNA of the CDR3: TGTGCCAGCAGTTTTCGGACTAGAAACACCGGGGAGCTGTTTTTT. As protein: CASSFRTRNTGELFF.